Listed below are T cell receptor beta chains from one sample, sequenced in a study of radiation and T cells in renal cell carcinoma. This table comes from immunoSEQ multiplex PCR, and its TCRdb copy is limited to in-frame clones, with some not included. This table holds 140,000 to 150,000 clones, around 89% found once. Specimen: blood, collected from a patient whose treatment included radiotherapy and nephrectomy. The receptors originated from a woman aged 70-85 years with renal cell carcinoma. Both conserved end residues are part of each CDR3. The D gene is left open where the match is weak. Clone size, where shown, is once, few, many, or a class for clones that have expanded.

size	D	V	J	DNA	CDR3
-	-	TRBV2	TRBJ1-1	TGTGCCAGCAGGCCTCCTGGAGGGGCTGAAGCTTTCTTT	CASRPPGGAEAFF
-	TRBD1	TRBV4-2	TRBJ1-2	TGTGCCAGCAGCCATGCCGGGACAGGCTATGGCTACACCTTC	CASSHAGTGYGYTF
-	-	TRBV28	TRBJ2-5	TGTGCCAGCCTAGCCCACAGGATCCGGGAGACCCAGTACTTC	CASLAHRIRETQYF
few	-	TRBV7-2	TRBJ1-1	TGTGCCAGCAGCTTAGGACGGATCCCAACGACTGAAGCTTTCTTT	CASSLGRIPTTEAFF
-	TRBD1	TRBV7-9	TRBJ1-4	TGTGCCAGCAGTTCCCAACAGGGGGCTAATGAAAAACTGTTTTTT	CASSSQQGANEKLFF
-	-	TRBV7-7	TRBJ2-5	TGTGCTAGCAGCTTAACTTCCGTCGGGGGAAAAGAGACCCAGTACTTC	CASSLTSVGGKETQYF
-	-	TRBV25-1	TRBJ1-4	TGTGCCAGCAGTGAATTCCTGCTGACTAATGAAAAACTGTTTTTT	CASSEFLLTNEKLFF
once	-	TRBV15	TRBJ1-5	TGTGCCACCAGCAGAGATGGGGCGGGGGTCGGAAATCAGCCCCAGCATTTT	CATSRDGAGVGNQPQHF
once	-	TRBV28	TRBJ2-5	TGTGCCACCGAACCGGGACAAAGAACTTGGACCCAGTACTTC	CATEPGQRTWTQYF
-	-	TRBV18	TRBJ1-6	TGTGCCAGCTCACCTGGCGGAAGGCACCTCCACTTT	CASSPGGRHLHF
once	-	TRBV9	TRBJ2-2	TGTGCCAGCAGCGTAGGAACCGGGGAGCTGTTTTTT	CASSVGTGELFF
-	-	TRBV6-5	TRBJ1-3	TGTGCCAGCAGTTACGGGCAGGGCCGAGGAAACACCATATATTTT	CASSYGQGRGNTIYF
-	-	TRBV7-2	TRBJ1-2	TGTGCCAGCAGCTTGCAAATAGGGGGGTATGGCTACACCTTC	CASSLQIGGYGYTF
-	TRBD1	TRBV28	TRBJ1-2	TGTGCCAGCAGAGAGACAGGGGGCGCAGATTATGGCTACACCTTC	CASRETGGADYGYTF
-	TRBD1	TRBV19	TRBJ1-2	TGTGCCAGTAGTAGCCAAATACAGGGGATACACTATGGCTACACCTTC	CASSSQIQGIHYGYTF
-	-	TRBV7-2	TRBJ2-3	TGTGCCAGCGGGTCGGGGGACTTCACCACAGATACGCAGTATTTT	CASGSGDFTTDTQYF
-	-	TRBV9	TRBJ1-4	TGTGCCAGCAGCGACAGGGAGACTGAAAAACTGTTTTTT	CASSDRETEKLFF
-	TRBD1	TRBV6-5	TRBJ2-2	TGTGCCAGCACCGGGACAGGGGGGAACACCGGGGAGCTGTTTTTT	CASTGTGGNTGELFF
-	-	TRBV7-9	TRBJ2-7	TGTGCCAGCAGCGAGCGACAGGAGTCCTACGAGCAGTACTTC	CASSERQESYEQYF
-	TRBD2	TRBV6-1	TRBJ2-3	TGTGCCAGCAGTGAGAGGACTAGCGGCACAGATACGCAGTATTTT	CASSERTSGTDTQYF
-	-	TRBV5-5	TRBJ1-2	TGTGCCAGCAGCTTGGTGGCAGACTACTACCTCTATGGCTACACCTTC	CASSLVADYYLYGYTF
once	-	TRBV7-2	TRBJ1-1	TGTGCCAGCAGTTTCGGGGCGAACACTGAAGCTTTCTTT	CASSFGANTEAFF
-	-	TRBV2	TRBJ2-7	TGTGCCAGCACCGTGGGCCTCCCCAACTTC	CASTVGLPNF
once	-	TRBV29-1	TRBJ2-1	TGCAGCGTTGCGTCTAGCGCCTACAATGAGCAGTTCTTC	CSVASSAYNEQFF
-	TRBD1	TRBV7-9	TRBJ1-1	TGTGCCAGCAGCCCTGGACAGGGGGTCGCTGAAGCTTTCTTT	CASSPGQGVAEAFF
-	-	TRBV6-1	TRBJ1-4	TGTGCCAGCAGTACCCAGAGGGTTAAAGAAAAACTGTTTTTT	CASSTQRVKEKLFF
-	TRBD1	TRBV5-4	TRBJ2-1	TGTGCCAGCAGCTTGGGGACAGGGACTTACAATGAGCAGTTCTTC	CASSLGTGTYNEQFF
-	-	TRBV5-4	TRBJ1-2	TGTGCCAGCAGCTCCCCGCCTGGCTATGGCTACACCTTC	CASSSPPGYGYTF
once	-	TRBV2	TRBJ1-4	TGTGCCAGCAGTGATGACGGGGGGCAGGGTGAAAAACTGTTTTTT	CASSDDGGQGEKLFF
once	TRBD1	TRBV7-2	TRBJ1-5	TGTGCCAGCAGCATGGACAGGGGGAACAATCAGCCCCAGCATTTT	CASSMDRGNNQPQHF
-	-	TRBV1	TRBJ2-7	TGCACCAGCAGCCAAGTCGAACAGGATCTATACGAGCAGTACTTC	CTSSQVEQDLYEQYF
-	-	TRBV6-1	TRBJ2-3	TGTGCCAGCCTCAGGGACCTGAGCACAGATACGCAGTATTTT	CASLRDLSTDTQYF